Described below is a single T cell receptor (beta chain) sequence and its context. Its antigen is undetermined. The sample comes from a study of a mutant IDH1 vaccine in newly diagnosed glioma. Study at large: The treated population exhibited a male proportion of roughly 62%, a female proportion of 37.5%, and a mean age of around 40 years.

The time point was: week 47, end of study. In every dose of vaccine, 300 ug of mutant IDH1 20-mer peptide was given alongside topical imiquimod. The data were produced by immunoSEQ multiplex PCR, yet TCRdb's version contains in-frame clones alone and is incomplete. The table records tens of thousands of clones, around four fifths of them present only once. Sequences were derived from PBMCs, sampled from a glioma patient whose treatment included an IDH1 peptide vaccine. This TCR was recovered from a man aged 35 to 55 with glioma.

The CDR3 DNA sequence: TGTGCCAGTAGTATTACGGGGTATACCGGGGAGCTGTTTTTT. It codes for CASSITGYTGELFF. The chain joins TRBV19 to TRBJ2-2; TRBD2 is a possible D gene (5 bases). Germline lookup yields CDR1 LNHDA and CDR2 SQIVND (reference sequence). Deletions cut 3 bases from V and 5 bases from J, with 10 bases between. This CDR3 is built from 14 residues.